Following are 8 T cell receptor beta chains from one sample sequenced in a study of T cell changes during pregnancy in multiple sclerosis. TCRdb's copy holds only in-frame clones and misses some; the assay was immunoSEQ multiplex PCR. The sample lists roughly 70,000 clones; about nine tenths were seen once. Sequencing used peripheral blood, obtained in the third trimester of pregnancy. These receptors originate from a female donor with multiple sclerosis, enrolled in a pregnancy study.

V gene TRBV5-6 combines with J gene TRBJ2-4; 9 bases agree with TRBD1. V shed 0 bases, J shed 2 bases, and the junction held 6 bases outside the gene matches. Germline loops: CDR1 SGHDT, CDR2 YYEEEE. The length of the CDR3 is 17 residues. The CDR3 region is CASSLDGTGRTKNIQYF. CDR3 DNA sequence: TGTGCCAGCAGCTTGGATGGGACAGGGAGAACCAAAAACATTCAGTACTTC.

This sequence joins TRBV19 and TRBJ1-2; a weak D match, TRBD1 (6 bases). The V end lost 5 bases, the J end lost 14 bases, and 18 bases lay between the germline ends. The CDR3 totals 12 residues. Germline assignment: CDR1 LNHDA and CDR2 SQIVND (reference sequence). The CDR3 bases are TGTGCCAGTAGTTCGTCAGGGGCCCTGGGGACCTTC. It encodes CASSSSGALGTF.

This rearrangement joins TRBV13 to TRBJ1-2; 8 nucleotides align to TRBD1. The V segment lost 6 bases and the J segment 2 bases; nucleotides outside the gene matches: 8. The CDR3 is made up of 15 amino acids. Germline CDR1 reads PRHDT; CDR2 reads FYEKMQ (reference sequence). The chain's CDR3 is CASRRQGTVNYGYTF. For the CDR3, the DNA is TGTGCCAGCAGACGACAGGGGACGGTAAACTATGGCTACACCTTC.

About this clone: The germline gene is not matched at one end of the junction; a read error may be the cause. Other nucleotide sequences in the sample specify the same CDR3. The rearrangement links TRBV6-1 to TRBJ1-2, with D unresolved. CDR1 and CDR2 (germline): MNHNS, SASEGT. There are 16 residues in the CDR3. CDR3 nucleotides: TGTGCCAGCAGTGAAGCGTTGTTTTCAGAAAACTATGGTTACACCTTC. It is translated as CASSEALFSENYGYTF.

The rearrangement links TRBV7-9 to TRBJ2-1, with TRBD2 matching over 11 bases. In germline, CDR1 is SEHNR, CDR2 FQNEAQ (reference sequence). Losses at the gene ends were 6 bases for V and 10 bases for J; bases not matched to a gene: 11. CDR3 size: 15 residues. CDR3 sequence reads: CASSHTSGGYLEQFF. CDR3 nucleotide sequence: TGTGCCAGCAGTCATACTAGCGGGGGCTATCTCGAGCAGTTCTTC.

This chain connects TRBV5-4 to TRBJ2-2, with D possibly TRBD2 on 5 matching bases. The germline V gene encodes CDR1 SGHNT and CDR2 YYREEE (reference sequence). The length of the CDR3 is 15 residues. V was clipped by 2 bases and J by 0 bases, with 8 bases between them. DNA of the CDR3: TGTGCCAGCAGCTTCGCGGGCCCGAACACCGGGGAGCTGTTTTTT. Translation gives CASSFAGPNTGELFF.

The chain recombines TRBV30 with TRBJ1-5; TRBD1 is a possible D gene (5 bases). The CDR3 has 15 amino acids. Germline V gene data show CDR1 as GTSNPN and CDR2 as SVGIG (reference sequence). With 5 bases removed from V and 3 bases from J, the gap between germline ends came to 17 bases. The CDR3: CAWDFGGGDNQPQHF. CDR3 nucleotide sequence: TGTGCCTGGGACTTTGGGGGAGGAGACAATCAGCCCCAGCATTTT.

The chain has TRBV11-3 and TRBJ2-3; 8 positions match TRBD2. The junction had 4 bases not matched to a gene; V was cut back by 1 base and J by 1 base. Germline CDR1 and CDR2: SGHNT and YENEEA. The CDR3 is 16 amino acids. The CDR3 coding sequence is TGTGCCAGCAGCTTAGGACTAGCGACCGGCACAGATACGCAGTATTTT. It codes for CASSLGLATGTDTQYF.